This T cell receptor beta chain was observed in a study of beta chain features in type 1 diabetes. On the study more broadly: The examined sorted cells totaled approximately 110 million across samples.

Notes on this clone: Its antigen is as yet unknown.

Whole-study findings and limits: Here, the possible influence of HLA type (on TCRB rearrangement) remained unresolved. A possible short-template PCR bias applies equally to patients and controls.

J lost 6 bases, V lost 6 bases, and 4 bases had no gene match. Per germline, CDR1 SQVTM and CDR2 ANQGSEA. The CDR3 length is 14 residues. It was via CD45RO/CCR7/CD25/CD127/CD95/CD27 that CD4+ naive, central memory, regulatory and stem cell-like memory cells were sorted. Since all of the isolated RNA was reverse transcribed, expressed TCRB transcripts were what got sequenced. Some clones are missing from TCRdb's copy, which holds only in-frame ones; the method was immunoSEQ multiplex PCR. The sample lists some 150,000 clones, around 9.3% occurring once. The sequenced material came from naive CD4+ T cells from blood. The rearrangement uses TRBV29-1 and TRBJ2-2; 13 bases fit TRBD2. The clonotype originates from a man younger than 35 in good health. The CDR3 nucleotides are TGCAGCGTCACTAGCGGGGGGGCGGCCGGGGAGCTGTTTTTT. Amino acid sequence: CSVTSGGAAGELFF.